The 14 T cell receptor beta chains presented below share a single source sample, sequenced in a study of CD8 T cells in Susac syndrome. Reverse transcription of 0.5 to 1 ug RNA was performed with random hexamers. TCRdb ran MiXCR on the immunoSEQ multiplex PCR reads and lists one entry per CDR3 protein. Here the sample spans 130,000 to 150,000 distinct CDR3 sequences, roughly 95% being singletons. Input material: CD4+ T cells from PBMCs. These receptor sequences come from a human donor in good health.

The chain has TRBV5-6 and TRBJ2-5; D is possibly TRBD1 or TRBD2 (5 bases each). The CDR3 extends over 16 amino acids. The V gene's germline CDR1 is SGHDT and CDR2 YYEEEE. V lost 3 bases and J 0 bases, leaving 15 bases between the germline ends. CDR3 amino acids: CASSWGMRAYQETQYF. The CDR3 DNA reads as TGTGCCAGCAGCTGGGGGATGAGGGCCTACCAAGAGACCCAGTACTTC.

In DNA, the CDR3 is TGTGCCAGCAGCTTGCGGAACAGGGGGCGGGAGACCCAGTACTTC. Residues: CASSLRNRGRETQYF. The chain has TRBV5-4 and TRBJ2-5; 9 nucleotides align to TRBD1. With 1 base clipped from V and 5 bases from J, the junction kept 6 bases outside the gene matches. CDR3 length: 15 residues. CDR1 SGHNT and CDR2 YYREEE come from the germline V gene (reference sequence).

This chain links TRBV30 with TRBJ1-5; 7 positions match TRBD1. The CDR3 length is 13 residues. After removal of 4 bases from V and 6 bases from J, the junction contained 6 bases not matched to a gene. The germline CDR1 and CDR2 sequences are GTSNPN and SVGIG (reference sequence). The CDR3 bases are TGTGCCTGGATGATGAAGGGGGCTCAGCCCCAGCATTTT. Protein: CAWMMKGAQPQHF.

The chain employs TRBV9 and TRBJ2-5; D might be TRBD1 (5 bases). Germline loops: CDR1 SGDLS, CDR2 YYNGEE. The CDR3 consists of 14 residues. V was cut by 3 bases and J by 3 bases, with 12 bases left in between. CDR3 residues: CASSAGPHKETQYF. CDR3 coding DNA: TGTGCCAGCAGCGCAGGGCCCCACAAAGAGACCCAGTACTTC.

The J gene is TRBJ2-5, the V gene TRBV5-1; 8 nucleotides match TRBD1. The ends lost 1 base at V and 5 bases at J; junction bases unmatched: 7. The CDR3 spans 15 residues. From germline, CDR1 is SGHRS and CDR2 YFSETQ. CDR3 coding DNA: TGCGCCAGCAGCTTGCAACAGGGGGTCGGCGAGACCCAGTACTTC. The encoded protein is CASSLQQGVGETQYF.

DNA for the CDR3: TGCAGCGTTGACCGAACAGGGGGAGACTATGGCTACACCTTC. Translating it yields CSVDRTGGDYGYTF. This chain connects TRBV29-1 to TRBJ1-2, with TRBD1 identical over 8 bases. Trimming removed 3 bases from V and 3 bases from J; junction bases left unmatched: 6. Germline V lookup: CDR1 SQVTM, CDR2 ANQGSEA. CDR3 size: 14 residues. Together with reference TRBV29-1 and TRBJ1-2, the CDR3 gives the full variable domain: SAVISQKPSRDICQRGTSLTIQCQVDSQVTMMFWYRQQPGQSLTLIATANQGSEATYESGFVIDKFPISRPNLTFSTLTVSNMSPEDSSIYLCSVDRTGGDYGYTFGSGTRLTVV.

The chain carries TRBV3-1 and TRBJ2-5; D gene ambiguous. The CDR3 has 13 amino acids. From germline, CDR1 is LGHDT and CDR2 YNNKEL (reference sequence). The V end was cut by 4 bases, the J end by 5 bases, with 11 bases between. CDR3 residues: CASSLQVGETQYF. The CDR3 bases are TGTGCCAGCAGCCTGCAGGTCGGGGAGACCCAGTACTTC.

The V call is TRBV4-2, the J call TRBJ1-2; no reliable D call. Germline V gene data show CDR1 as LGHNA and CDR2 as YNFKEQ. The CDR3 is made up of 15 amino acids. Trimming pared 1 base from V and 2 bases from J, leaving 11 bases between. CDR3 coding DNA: TGTGCCAGCAGCCAAGTTAACACCCAAAACTATGGCTACACCTTC. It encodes CASSQVNTQNYGYTF.

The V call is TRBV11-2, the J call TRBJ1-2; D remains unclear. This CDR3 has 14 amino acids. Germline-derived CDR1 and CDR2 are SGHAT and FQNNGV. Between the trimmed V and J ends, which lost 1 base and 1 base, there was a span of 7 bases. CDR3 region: CASSLGAHNYGYTF. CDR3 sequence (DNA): TGTGCCAGCAGCTTAGGGGCACATAACTATGGCTACACCTTC.

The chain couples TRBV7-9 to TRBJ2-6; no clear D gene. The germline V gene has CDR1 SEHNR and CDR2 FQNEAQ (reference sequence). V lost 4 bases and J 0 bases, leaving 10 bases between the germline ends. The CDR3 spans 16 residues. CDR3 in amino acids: CASSSSAPSGANVLTF. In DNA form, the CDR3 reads TGTGCCAGCAGCTCAAGCGCCCCCTCTGGGGCCAACGTCCTGACTTTC.

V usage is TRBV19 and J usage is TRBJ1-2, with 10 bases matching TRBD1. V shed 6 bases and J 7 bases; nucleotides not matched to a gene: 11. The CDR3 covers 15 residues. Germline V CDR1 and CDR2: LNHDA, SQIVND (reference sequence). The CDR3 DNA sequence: TGTGCCAGTAGCGCCCGGGGACAGGGGATTCGTGGCTACACCTTC. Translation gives CASSARGQGIRGYTF.

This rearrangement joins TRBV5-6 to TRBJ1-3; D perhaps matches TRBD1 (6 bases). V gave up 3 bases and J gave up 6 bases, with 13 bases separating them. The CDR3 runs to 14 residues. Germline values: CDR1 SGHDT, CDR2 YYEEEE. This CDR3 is CASSSLRQANTIYF. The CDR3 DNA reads TGTGCCAGCAGCTCTTTGAGACAGGCAAACACCATATATTTT.

CDR3 amino acids: CASSPIGQPRNTIYF. In DNA, the CDR3 is TGTGCCAGCAGCCCCATCGGACAGCCTAGAAACACCATATATTTT. The chain recombines TRBV3-1 with TRBJ1-3; perhaps TRBD1 as D (6 bases). V was pared by 4 bases and J by 5 bases, with 15 bases between. Germline-derived CDR1 and CDR2 are LGHDT and YNNKEL (reference sequence). The CDR3 sequence is 15 residues long. Based on the CDR3 plus reference TRBV3-1 and TRBJ1-3, the full variable domain is DTAVSQTPKYLVTQMGNDKSIKCEQNLGHDTMYWYKQDSKKFLKIMFSYNNKELIINETVPNRFSPKSPDKAHLNLHINSLELGDSAVYFCASSPIGQPRNTIYFGEGSWLTVV.

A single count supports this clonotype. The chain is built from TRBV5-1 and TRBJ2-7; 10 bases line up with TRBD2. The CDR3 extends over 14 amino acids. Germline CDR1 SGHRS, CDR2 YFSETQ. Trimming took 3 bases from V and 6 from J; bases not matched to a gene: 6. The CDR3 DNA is TGCGCCAGCAGCTCCGTAGCGGGAGGTAGCGAGCAGTACTTC. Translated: CASSSVAGGSEQYF.